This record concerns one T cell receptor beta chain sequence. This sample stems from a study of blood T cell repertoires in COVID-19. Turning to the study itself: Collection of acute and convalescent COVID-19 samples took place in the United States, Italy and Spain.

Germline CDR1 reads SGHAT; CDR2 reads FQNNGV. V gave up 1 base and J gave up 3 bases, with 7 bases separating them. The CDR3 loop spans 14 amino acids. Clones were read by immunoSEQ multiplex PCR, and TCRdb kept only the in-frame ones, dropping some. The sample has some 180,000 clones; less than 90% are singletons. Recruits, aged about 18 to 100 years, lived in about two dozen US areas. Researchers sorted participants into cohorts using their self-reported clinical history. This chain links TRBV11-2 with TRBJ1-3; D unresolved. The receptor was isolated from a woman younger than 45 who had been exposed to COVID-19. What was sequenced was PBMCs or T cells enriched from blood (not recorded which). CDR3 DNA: TGTGCCAGCAGCTTAGGTCGTTATGGAAACACCATATATTTT. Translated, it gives CASSLGRYGNTIYF.